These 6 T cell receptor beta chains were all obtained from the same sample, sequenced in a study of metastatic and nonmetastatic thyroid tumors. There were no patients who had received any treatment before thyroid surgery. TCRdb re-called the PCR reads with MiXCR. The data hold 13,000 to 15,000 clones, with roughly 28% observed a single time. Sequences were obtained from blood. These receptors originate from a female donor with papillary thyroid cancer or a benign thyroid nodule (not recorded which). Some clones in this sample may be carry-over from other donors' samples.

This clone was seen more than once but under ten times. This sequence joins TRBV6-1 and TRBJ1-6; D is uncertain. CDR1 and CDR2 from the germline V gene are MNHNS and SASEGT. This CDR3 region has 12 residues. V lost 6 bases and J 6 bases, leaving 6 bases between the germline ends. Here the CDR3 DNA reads TGTGCCAGCAGCGAGAGTAATTCACCCCTCCACTTT. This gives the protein CASSESNSPLHF.

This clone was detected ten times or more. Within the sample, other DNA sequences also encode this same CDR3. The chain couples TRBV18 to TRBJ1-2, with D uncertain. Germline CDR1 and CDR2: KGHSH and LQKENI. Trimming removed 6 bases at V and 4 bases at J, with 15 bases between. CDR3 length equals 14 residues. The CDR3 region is CASSPEKQGYGYTF. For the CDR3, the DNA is TGTGCCAGCTCGCCAGAAAAGCAAGGCTATGGCTACACCTTC. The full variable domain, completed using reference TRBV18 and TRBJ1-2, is NAGVMQNPRHLVRRRGQEARLRCSPMKGHSHVYWYRQLPEEGLKFMVYLQKENIIDESGMPKERFSAEFPKEGPSILRIQQVVRGDSAAYFCASSPEKQGYGYTFGSGTRLTVV.

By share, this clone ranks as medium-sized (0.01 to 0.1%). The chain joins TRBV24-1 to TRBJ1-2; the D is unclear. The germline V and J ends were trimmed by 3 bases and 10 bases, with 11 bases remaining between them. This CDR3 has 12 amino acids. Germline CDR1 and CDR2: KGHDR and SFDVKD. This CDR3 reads CATSDDRALYTF. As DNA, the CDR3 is TGTGCCACCAGTGATGATCGGGCCCTCTACACCTTC.

CDR3 residues: CASSRGQEIQEKQFF. The CDR3 DNA reads TGTGCCAGTAGTCGGGGACAGGAGATACAGGAAAAGCAGTTCTTC. The chain combines TRBV19 with TRBJ2-1, with TRBD1 matching over 8 bases. Germline CDR1 is LNHDA and CDR2 is SQIVND (reference sequence). Trimming at V came to 5 bases and at J to 11 bases, leaving 14 bases not matched to a gene. The CDR3 extends over 15 amino acids.

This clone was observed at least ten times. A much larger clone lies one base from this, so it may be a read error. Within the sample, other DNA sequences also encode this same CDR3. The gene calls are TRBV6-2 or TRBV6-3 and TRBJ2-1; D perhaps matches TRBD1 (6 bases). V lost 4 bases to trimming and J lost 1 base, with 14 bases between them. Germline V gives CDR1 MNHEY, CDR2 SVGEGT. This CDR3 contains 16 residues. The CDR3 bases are TGTGCCAGCAGTTTCATGACAGGCCTGTCCTACAATGAGCAGTTCTTC. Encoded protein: CASSFMTGLSYNEQFF.

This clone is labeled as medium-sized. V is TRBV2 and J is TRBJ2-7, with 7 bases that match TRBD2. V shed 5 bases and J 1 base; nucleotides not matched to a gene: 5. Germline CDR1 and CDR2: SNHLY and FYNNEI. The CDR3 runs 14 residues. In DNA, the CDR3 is TGTGCCAGCAGTTTTGGGGGGGAATCCTACGAGCAGTACTTC. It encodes CASSFGGESYEQYF.